The 3 T cell receptor beta chains in this list originate from one sample, sequenced in a study of blood T cells in healthy people across ages. Alongside a J-beta primer mix, a sample-barcoded 5' primer served in a second PCR lasting about 7 to 11 cycles. TCRdb called the 5' RACE reads again in MiXCR, with one record for every CDR3 protein. This table has 700,000 to 850,000 distinct CDR3 sequences, 35% to 40% appearing once. Sequencing was done on a sample of blood. These receptors all stem from a man aged 18 to 29 in good health.

V usage is TRBV5-1 and J usage is TRBJ2-3, with D hard to call. CDR1 SGHRS and CDR2 YFSETQ come from the germline V gene. Trimming shortened V by 1 base and J by 6 bases, and 9 bases separated the two germline ends. This CDR3 is built from 13 residues. The CDR3 reads CASSLRNSDTQYF. The CDR3 coding sequence is TGCGCCAGCAGCTTGAGGAACAGCGATACGCAGTATTTT. The entire variable domain, with the rest obtained from reference TRBV5-1 and TRBJ2-3, is as follows: KAGVTQTPRYLIKTRGQQVTLSCSPISGHRSVSWYQQTPGQGLQFLFEYFSETQRNKGNFPGRFSGRQFSNSRSEMNVSTLELGDSALYLCASSLRNSDTQYFGPGTRLTVL.

As regards this clonotype: A much larger clone differs from this one at a single base, so this may be a read error. The rearrangement joins TRBV12-3 or TRBV12-4 to TRBJ2-4; D perhaps matches TRBD1 (6 bases). There are 12 residues in the CDR3. Trimming shortened V by 5 bases and J by 15 bases, and 17 bases separated the two germline ends. CDR3 nucleotide sequence: TGTGCCAGCAGTCTAGGACAGAAACAGCGGTACTTC. Translating it yields CASSLGQKQRYF.

This clonotype was seen at least ten times. The chain links TRBV27 to TRBJ1-2; 9 bases match TRBD1. CDR3 length: 12 amino acids. V was pared by 6 bases and J by 6 bases, with 2 bases of the junction left unmatched. CDR1 and CDR2 (germline): MNHEY, SMNVEV (reference sequence). The CDR3 is CASRDRGHGYTF. CDR3 sequence (DNA): TGTGCCAGCAGGGACAGGGGCCATGGCTACACCTTC.